The 16 T cell receptor beta chains given below trace back to one sample, sequenced in a study of T-cell reconstitution after alpha-beta-depleted transplantation in children. It was with unique molecular identifiers that the TCRbeta library was prepared. A single record per CDR3 protein comes from TCRdb applying MiXCR to the PCR reads. The data show fewer than 400,000 distinct CDR3 sequences, approximately 20% seen once. This specimen consisted of PBMCs from the stem cell graft donor, obtained from the stem cell graft. Source of these receptors: a human donor who donated a stem cell graft to a child with acute myeloid leukemia.

The genes are TRBV7-9 and TRBJ2-5; D possibly corresponds to TRBD2 (6 bases). CDR3 length: 14 residues. Trimming removed 1 base from V and 4 bases from J, with 10 bases in between. Per germline, CDR1 SEHNR and CDR2 FQNEAQ (reference sequence). CDR3 amino acids: CASSLGQAGETQYF. The CDR3 DNA reads TGTGCCAGCAGCTTAGGCCAAGCGGGAGAGACCCAGTACTTC.

This clonotype was detected ten times or more. J is TRBJ2-1 and V is TRBV29-1; D is possibly TRBD2 (6 bases). CDR3 length: 12 residues. The V end was cut by 3 bases, the J end by 12 bases, with 15 bases between. The germline CDR1 and CDR2 sequences are SQVTM and ANQGSEA. The CDR3 protein is CSVDSGWTMQFF. The CDR3 DNA is TGCAGCGTTGACTCCGGGTGGACTATGCAGTTCTTC.

The chain couples TRBV7-9 to TRBJ2-5, with D perhaps given as TRBD1 or TRBD2 (5 bases each). The germline V and J ends were trimmed by 5 bases and 5 bases, with 15 bases remaining between them. Germline CDR1 is SEHNR and CDR2 is FQNEAQ (reference sequence). The length of the CDR3 is 14 residues. The CDR3 DNA sequence: TGTGCCAGCAGCCGCACGGGACCCGTGGAGACCCAGTACTTC. Its translation is CASSRTGPVETQYF. The full variable domain, its missing parts supplied by reference TRBV7-9 and TRBJ2-5, is DTGVSQNPRHKITKRGQNVTFRCDPISEHNRLYWYRQTLGQGPEFLTYFQNEAQLEKSRLLSDRFSAERPKGSFSTLEIQRTEQGDSAMYLCASSRTGPVETQYFGPGTRLLVL.

The chain links TRBV25-1 to TRBJ2-2; no clear D gene. V was pared by 7 bases and J by 0 bases, with 9 bases between. The V gene's germline CDR1 is MGHDK and CDR2 SYGVNS. The CDR3 totals 14 residues. This CDR3 reads CASTTFANTGELFF. CDR3 in DNA: TGTGCCAGCACGACGTTCGCGAACACCGGGGAGCTGTTTTTT.

This clonotype was picked up a small number of times. The chain has TRBV5-1 and TRBJ1-4; no clear D. CDR1 is SGHRS and CDR2 is YFSETQ in the germline V gene. The length of the CDR3 is 14 residues. V lost 3 bases, J lost 8 bases, and 14 bases lay in between. The CDR3 reads CASSSGRLGEKLFF. The CDR3 nucleotides read TGCGCCAGCAGCTCGGGTCGCCTAGGGGAAAAACTGTTTTTT.

This clonotype was seen many times. This rearrangement joins TRBV4-3 to TRBJ2-1, with D maybe TRBD1 (5 bases). V was shortened by 0 bases and J by 15 bases, with 12 bases between the two germline ends. Germline CDR1 reads LGHNA; CDR2 reads YSLEER. This CDR3 has 12 residues. The CDR3 loop reads CASSQEVGALFF. For the CDR3, the DNA is TGCGCCAGCAGCCAAGAGGTAGGGGCCCTGTTCTTC.

This clonotype was observed a few times. The chain couples TRBV7-9 to TRBJ2-2, with a possible D match to TRBD1 (5 bases). Germline assignment: CDR1 SEHNR and CDR2 FQNEAQ (reference sequence). This CDR3 is built from 15 residues. Trimming took off 5 bases at V and 7 bases at J, with 17 bases between the two ends. For the CDR3, the DNA is TGTGCCAGCAGCCCTCGGGCAGGGTTAGACGGGGAGCTGTTTTTT. Translation gives CASSPRAGLDGELFF.

This clonotype has at least ten counts. The chain carries TRBV7-2 and TRBJ2-1; 8 nucleotides agree with TRBD1. After removal of 5 bases from V and 13 bases from J, the junction contained 4 bases not matched to a gene. The V gene's germline CDR1 is SGHTA and CDR2 FQGNSA. The CDR3 spans 11 residues. CDR3 nucleotides: TGTGCCAGCAGCCCGGACAGGGCTCAGTTCTTC. Translation: CASSPDRAQFF.

This clonotype was found many times. J is TRBJ2-1 and V is TRBV27, with 7 nucleotides matching TRBD2. This CDR3 has 15 amino acids. CDR1 MNHEY and CDR2 SMNVEV come from the germline V gene (reference sequence). J lost 4 bases, V lost 3 bases, and 6 bases had no gene match. The CDR3: CASSLGGSVYNEQFF. CDR3 in DNA: TGTGCCAGCAGTTTGGGCGGGAGTGTGTACAATGAGCAGTTCTTC.

This clonotype has a handful of counts. The J gene is TRBJ2-1, the V gene TRBV20-1; 8 bases agree with TRBD2. This CDR3 region has 14 residues. V gave up 5 bases and J gave up 4 bases; unmatched junction bases: 7. Germline V gene data show CDR1 as DFQATT and CDR2 as SNEGSKA (reference sequence). This CDR3 reads CSAQAGDSYNEQFF. The CDR3 DNA sequence: TGCAGTGCTCAAGCGGGAGATTCGTACAATGAGCAGTTCTTC.

This clonotype appeared a few times. This chain links TRBV2 with TRBJ2-6; 7 bases map to TRBD1. Germline loops: CDR1 SNHLY, CDR2 FYNNEI. The V gene end was trimmed by 7 bases and the J gene end by 4 bases; junction bases not matched to a gene: 7. This CDR3 has 15 residues. The CDR3 region is CASTMDRSGANVLTF. The CDR3 DNA sequence: TGTGCCAGCACTATGGACAGGTCAGGGGCCAACGTCCTGACTTTC. Filled out from reference TRBV2 and TRBJ2-6, the complete variable domain reads EPEVTQTPSHQVTQMGQEVILRCVPISNHLYFYWYRQILGQKVEFLVSFYNNEISEKSEIFDDQFSVERPDGSNFTLKIRSTKLEDSAMYFCASTMDRSGANVLTFGAGSRLTVL.

This clonotype was observed at least ten times. This sequence joins TRBV20-1 and TRBJ1-5; tentative D call: TRBD1 (5 bases). The V and J ends lost 1 base and 4 bases respectively, with 8 bases between them. CDR1 is DFQATT and CDR2 is SNEGSKA in the germline V gene (reference sequence). The CDR3 runs 13 residues. The CDR3 sequence is CSARATANQPQHF. CDR3 nucleotides: TGCAGTGCTAGAGCGACAGCGAATCAGCCCCAGCATTTT.

This clonotype occurred a few times. The genes are TRBV9 and TRBJ2-2; no clear D gene. Trimming left V 0 bases short and J 4 bases short, with 10 bases between. Germline values: CDR1 SGDLS, CDR2 YYNGEE. This CDR3 comprises 15 residues. The CDR3 DNA reads as TGTGCCAGCAGCGTAGCGACCTACTCCACCGGGGAGCTGTTTTTT. This gives the protein CASSVATYSTGELFF.

This clonotype was counted at least ten times. The chain carries TRBV20-1 and TRBJ2-1; 9 bases are a match to TRBD2. In germline, CDR1 is DFQATT, CDR2 SNEGSKA (reference sequence). The ends lost 7 bases at V and 10 bases at J; junction bases unmatched: 8. The CDR3 spans 12 residues. The CDR3 spells CSVGGRAGEQFF. The CDR3 coding sequence is TGCAGTGTAGGCGGGAGGGCCGGAGAGCAGTTCTTC.

The chain combines TRBV11-2 with TRBJ2-7; 10 bases line up with TRBD2. The junction had 4 bases not matched to a gene; V was cut back by 5 bases and J by 0 bases. This CDR3 has 15 residues. Germline CDR1 is SGHAT and CDR2 is FQNNGV. The CDR3 loop is CASSAWTSGSYEQYF. The CDR3 nucleotides are TGTGCCAGCAGCGCCTGGACTAGCGGCTCCTACGAGCAGTACTTC.

This clonotype was observed a handful of times. The chain links TRBV28 to TRBJ2-3; no clear D gene. Germline V lookup: CDR1 MDHEN, CDR2 SYDVKM. The V end was cut by 3 bases, the J end by 0 bases, with 10 bases between. The CDR3 sequence is 15 residues long. For the CDR3, the DNA is TGTGCCAGCAGTTTTGAGGCGCTCAGCACAGATACGCAGTATTTT. It codes for CASSFEALSTDTQYF.